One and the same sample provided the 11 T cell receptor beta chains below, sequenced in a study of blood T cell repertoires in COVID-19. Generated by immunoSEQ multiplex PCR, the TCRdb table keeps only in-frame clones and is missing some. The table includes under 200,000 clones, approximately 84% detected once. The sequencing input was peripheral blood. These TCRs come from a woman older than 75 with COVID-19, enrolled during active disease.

In nucleotides, the CDR3 is TGTGCCAGCAGCTTGGACAGCCACTATGGCTACACCTTC. Translation: CASSLDSHYGYTF. The chain is built from TRBV7-3 and TRBJ1-2; D may be TRBD1 (6 bases). Germline CDR1 SGHTA, CDR2 FQGTGA. The V and J ends lost 3 bases and 3 bases respectively, with 8 bases between them. This CDR3 comprises 13 residues.

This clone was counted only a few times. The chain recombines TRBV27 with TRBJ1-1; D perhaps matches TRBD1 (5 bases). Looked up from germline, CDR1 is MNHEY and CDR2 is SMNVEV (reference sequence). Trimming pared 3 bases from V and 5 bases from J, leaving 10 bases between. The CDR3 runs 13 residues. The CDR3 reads CASSLKGTTEAFF. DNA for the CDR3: TGTGCCAGCAGTTTGAAAGGGACTACTGAAGCTTTCTTT.

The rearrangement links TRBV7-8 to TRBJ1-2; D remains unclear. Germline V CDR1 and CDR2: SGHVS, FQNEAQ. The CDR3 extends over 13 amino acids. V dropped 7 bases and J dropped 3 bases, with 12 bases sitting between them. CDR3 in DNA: TGTGCCAGCACCACACACGTGGACTATGGCTACACCTTC. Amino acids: CASTTHVDYGYTF. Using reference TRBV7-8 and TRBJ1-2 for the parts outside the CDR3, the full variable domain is GAGVSQSPRYKVAKRGQDVALRCDPISGHVSLFWYQQALGQGPEFLTYFQNEAQLDKSGLPSDRFFAERPEGSVSTLKIQRTQQEDSAVYLCASTTHVDYGYTFGSGTRLTVV.

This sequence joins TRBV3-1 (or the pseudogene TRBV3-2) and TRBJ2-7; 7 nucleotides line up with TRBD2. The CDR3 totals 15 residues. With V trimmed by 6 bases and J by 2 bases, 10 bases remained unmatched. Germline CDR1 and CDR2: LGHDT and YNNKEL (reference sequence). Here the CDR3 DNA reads TGTGCCAGCAGGAGTTTAGCGGGTGTTACCTACGAGCAGTACTTC. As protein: CASRSLAGVTYEQYF.

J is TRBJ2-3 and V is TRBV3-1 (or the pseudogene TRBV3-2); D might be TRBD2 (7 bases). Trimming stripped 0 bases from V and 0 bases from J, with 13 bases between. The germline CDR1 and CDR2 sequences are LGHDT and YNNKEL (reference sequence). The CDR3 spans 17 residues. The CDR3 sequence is CASSQDIRGASTDTQYF. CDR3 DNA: TGTGCCAGCAGCCAAGATATCCGGGGGGCGAGCACAGATACGCAGTATTTT.

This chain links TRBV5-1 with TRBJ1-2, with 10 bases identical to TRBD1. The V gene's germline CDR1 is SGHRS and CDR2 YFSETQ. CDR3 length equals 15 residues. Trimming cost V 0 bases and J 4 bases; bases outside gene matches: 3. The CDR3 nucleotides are TGCGCCAGCAGCTTGGGACAGGGGGCGACCTATGGCTACACCTTC. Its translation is CASSLGQGATYGYTF.

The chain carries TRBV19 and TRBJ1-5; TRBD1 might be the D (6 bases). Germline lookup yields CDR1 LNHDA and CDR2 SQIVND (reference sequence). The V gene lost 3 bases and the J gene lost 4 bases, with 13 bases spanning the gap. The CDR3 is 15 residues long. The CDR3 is CASSIGQLWNQPQHF. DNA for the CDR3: TGTGCCAGTAGTATCGGACAGCTTTGGAATCAGCCCCAGCATTTT.

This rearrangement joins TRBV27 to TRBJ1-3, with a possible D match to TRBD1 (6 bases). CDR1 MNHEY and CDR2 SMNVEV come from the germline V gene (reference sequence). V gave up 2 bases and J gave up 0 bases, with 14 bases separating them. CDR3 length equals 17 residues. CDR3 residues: CASSLLPTGLSGNTIYF. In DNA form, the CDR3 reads TGTGCCAGCAGTTTACTCCCGACAGGCCTCTCTGGAAACACCATATATTTT.

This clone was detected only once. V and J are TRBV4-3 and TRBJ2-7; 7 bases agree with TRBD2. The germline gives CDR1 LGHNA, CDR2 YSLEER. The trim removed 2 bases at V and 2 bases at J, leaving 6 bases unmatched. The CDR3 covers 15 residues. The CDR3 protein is CASSQLPGTTYEQYF. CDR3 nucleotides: TGCGCCAGCAGCCAATTGCCAGGGACTACCTACGAGCAGTACTTC.

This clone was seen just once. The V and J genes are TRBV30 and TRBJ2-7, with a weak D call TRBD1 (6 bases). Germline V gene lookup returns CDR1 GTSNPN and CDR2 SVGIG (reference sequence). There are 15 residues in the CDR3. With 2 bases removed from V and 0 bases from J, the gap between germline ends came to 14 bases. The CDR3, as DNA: TGTGCCTGGAGTACAGGGACACTCGTCTCCTACGAGCAGTACTTC. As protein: CAWSTGTLVSYEQYF.

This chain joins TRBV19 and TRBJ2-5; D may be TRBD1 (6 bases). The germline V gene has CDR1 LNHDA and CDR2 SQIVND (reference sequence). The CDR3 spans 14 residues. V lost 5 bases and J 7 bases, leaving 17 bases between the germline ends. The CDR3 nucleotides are TGTGCCAGTAGTCACGGGACACTCATTGGGACCCAGTACTTC. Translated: CASSHGTLIGTQYF.